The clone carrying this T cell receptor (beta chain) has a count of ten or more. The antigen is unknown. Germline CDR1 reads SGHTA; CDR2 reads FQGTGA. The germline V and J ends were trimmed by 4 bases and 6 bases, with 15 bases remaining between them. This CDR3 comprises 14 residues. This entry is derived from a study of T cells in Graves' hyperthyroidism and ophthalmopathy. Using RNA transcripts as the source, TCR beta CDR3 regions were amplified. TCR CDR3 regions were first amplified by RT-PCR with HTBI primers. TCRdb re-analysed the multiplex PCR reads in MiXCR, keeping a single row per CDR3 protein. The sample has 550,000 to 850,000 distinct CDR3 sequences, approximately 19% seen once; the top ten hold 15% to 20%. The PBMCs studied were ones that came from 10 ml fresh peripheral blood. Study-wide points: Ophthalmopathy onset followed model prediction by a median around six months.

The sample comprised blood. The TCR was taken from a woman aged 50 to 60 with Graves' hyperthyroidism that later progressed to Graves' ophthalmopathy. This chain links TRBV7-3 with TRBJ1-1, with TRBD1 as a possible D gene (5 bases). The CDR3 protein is CASSSGTTGSEAFF. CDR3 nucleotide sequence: TGTGCCAGCAGCTCCGGGACCACCGGATCTGAAGCTTTCTTT.